A selection of T cell receptor beta chains follows, all from one sample in a study of monozygotic twins with inflammatory bowel disease. After re-calling the 5' RACE reads, TCRdb lists one entry per CDR3 protein, DNA absent. The sample includes around 210,000 distinct CDR3 sequences. The sample comprised blood. The receptors here all came from a human donor with ulcerative colitis or Crohn's disease, or a healthy co-twin of an affected twin (not recorded which). Each CDR3 is given with its conserved first and last residue.

>TRBJ2-1|TRBV5-6
CASSLFLPGGSEQFF
>TRBJ2-3|TRBV5-1
CASSTEEEGQYF
>TRBJ2-1|TRBV29-1
CSVLRDREHEQFF
>TRBJ2-3|TRBV6-2/TRBV6-3
CASSYLVEGDTQYF
>TRBJ2-2|TRBV20-1
CSASPWGGAGGELFF
>TRBJ2-3|TRBV19
CASRGSGGNTDTQYF
>TRBJ1-1|TRBV6-1
CASSEPSTGISEAFF
>TRBJ1-1|TRBV12-3/TRBV12-4
CASSLTDFNTEAFF
>TRBJ2-2|TRBV11-2
CASRITSGSPGELFF
>TRBJ2-5|TRBV7-7
CASSFNLPVRGRGETQYF
>TRBJ2-2|TRBV7-6
CASSLVTGWPHTGELFF
>TRBJ2-2|TRBV5-8
CASSPPGQGTTGELFF
>TRBJ2-1|TRBV5-1
CASSPISGGSEQFF
>TRBJ2-1|TRBV5-1
CASSRAAGAWNEQFF
>TRBJ1-5|TRBV6-5
CASSQVGASNQPQHF
>TRBJ1-1|TRBV5-1
CASSLGQGHTEAFF
>TRBJ2-2|TRBV20-1
CSARDAGGNTGELFF
>TRBJ1-2|TRBV20-1
CSARTKRQGRRYGYTF
>TRBJ2-5|TRBV20-1
CSARVQETQYF
>TRBJ2-7|TRBV7-2
CASSLSPAGGYEQYF
>TRBJ2-7|TRBV4-2
CASSQDRRELGHEQYF
>TRBJ2-3|TRBV27
CASSFIKLSTDTQYF
>TRBJ1-5|TRBV6-1
CASRQSGVSNQPQHF
>TRBJ1-5|TRBV4-2
CASSQGEDGGNQPQHF
>TRBJ2-2|TRBV29-1
CSVELRGNTGELFF
>TRBJ1-1|TRBV29-1
CSVVKTENTEAFF
>TRBJ2-3|TRBV11-1
CASSLVQTHSGLYTDTQYF
>TRBJ2-7|TRBV23-1
CASIRSWEQYF
>TRBJ2-1|TRBV4-1
CASSQDNFGLANEQFF
>TRBJ1-1|TRBV2
CASSPPLRDTEAFF
>TRBJ1-1|TRBV11-2
CASSFTSTEAFF
>TRBJ1-6|TRBV7-6
CASSLDLGGNSPLHF
>TRBJ2-7|TRBV7-2
CASSLRFASGSYEQYF
>TRBJ1-1|TRBV27
CASSLSAGGGTEAFF
>TRBJ2-3|TRBV29-1
CSVEKDTGSDTQYF
>TRBJ1-1|TRBV6-4
CASSEAWNTEAFF
>TRBJ2-7|TRBV10-3
CAISSLLPGVPSYEQYF
>TRBJ2-1|TRBV5-1
CASSLGGQGYNEQFF
>TRBJ1-1|TRBV5-1
CASSWRGVMNTEAFF
>TRBJ1-5|TRBV5-1
CASSEGLNQPQHF
>TRBJ1-5|TRBV19
CASSRQGADSNQPQHF
>TRBJ1-6|TRBV20-1
CSALADYNSPLHF
>TRBJ1-4|TRBV2
CAVPGRDNEKLFF
>TRBJ2-7|TRBV5-6
CASSMTSGNSYEQYF
>TRBJ1-1|TRBV25-1
CASRRQGHTEAFF
>TRBJ1-1|TRBV13
CASSLVDRGTEAFF
>TRBJ1-2|TRBV2
CASSEELNYGYTF
>TRBJ2-1|TRBV2
CASRSSGSPYNEQFF
>TRBJ2-7|TRBV6-1
CASTLRVLAGEFYEQYF
>TRBJ2-7|TRBV20-1
CSARDILAGGIYEQYF
>TRBJ2-6|TRBV5-1
CASSPGQNPNSGANVLTF
>TRBJ1-4|TRBV29-1
CSVVDRGEKLFF
>TRBJ1-1|TRBV7-9
CASSPYPGQDTEAFF
>TRBJ1-1|TRBV19
CASRDRPNTEAFF
>TRBJ1-2|TRBV7-9
CASSSSTGPKNYGYTF
>TRBJ2-3|TRBV20-1
CSAPSAAGSSADTQYF
>TRBJ2-1|TRBV5-8
CASSAGRQGYEQFF